This T cell receptor (beta chain) was documented in a study of cytomegalovirus exposure and HLA in healthy donors. On this clone itself: The antigen is not known.

At collection, donors were nominally healthy, but unrecorded immune exposures were probable. Whole-study findings and limits: Compared with the roughly 670-donor mean, an Asian-associated ancestry cluster reportedly had fewer N-insertions, according to a later analysis. Association with HLA alleles at 0.05 false discovery rate was found for roughly 17,000 TCR beta sequences in a later analysis.

The PCR made use of 60 Vbeta and 13 Jbeta primers. The assay was immunoSEQ multiplex PCR, and TCRdb's table has in-frame clones only and misses some. The sample shows about 110,000 clones, roughly 74% of them seen only once. The sequenced material came from PBMCs. The clonotype was recovered from a man in his forties or fifties in good health and CMV-seronegative.

The DNA of the CDR3 is TGTGCCAGCAGCTTGGATCCGCGGGGGGGGTACAATGAGCAGTTCTTC. Translated, it gives CASSLDPRGGYNEQFF. The rearrangement links TRBV5-4 to TRBJ2-1; the match to TRBD2 covers 9 bases. Germline assignment: CDR1 SGHNT and CDR2 YYREEE (reference sequence). The CDR3 extends over 16 amino acids. Trimming cost V 0 bases and J 4 bases; bases outside gene matches: 5.